Listed here is a single T cell receptor (beta chain). This clone was counted only a few times. This clone's antigen is unknown. One base away there is no much larger clone; base qualities are not given. Trimming takes 3 bases from V and 0 bases from J, and the germline ends sit 12 bases apart. Via the germline V gene, CDR1 is SNHLY and CDR2 FYNNEI. From cysteine to phenylalanine, the CDR3 is 15 amino acids long. Only the CDR3 DNA is retained, 45 bases long and in frame from the first base. The data were taken from a study of CD8+ T cells in alopecia areata (dated by TCRdb to the late 2010s). At the level of the whole study: The study used high-throughput TCRbeta sequencing to examine T cell clonal expansion in alopecia areata, in both the C3H/HeJ mouse model and human patients. On the human side, TCRbeta sequencing was run on scalp tissue and on sorted CD4+ and CD8+ peripheral blood T cells from healthy controls and from alopecia areata patients with either patchy or totalis/universalis disease. Clonality in the scalp was compared among normal scalp (n=4), patchy alopecia areata scalp (n=8), and alopecia totalis/universalis scalp (n=8). The RNA source kit depended on sample type: the PAXgene miRNA kit for fixed scalp, the miRNeasy kit for PBMCs, and the RNeasy kit for mouse skin. immunoSEQ multiplex PCR using 35 Vbeta forward primers and 13 Jbeta reverse primers was used to amplify TCRbeta CDR3 regions.

What the study reported, not specific to this receptor: Resident alphabeta T cells in normal human skin are also sequenced, complicating scalp TCR repertoire analysis, unlike mouse skin dominated by gammadelta T cells. Shared TCR sequences between patients were less evident than in mice, which may be partly attributable to HLA diversity in the patient population. Compared with normal scalp, lesional scalp had higher clonality and more expanded CD8+ clones, particularly in alopecia totalis/universalis, a pattern that suggests antigenic drive.

Peripheral blood and lesional scalp punch biopsies were obtained from patients with alopecia areata. After PBMCs were isolated by density centrifugation and stained for CD3, CD4 and CD8, a FACSAria was used to sort CD4+ and CD8+ T cells. As part of a multicenter biomarker study, untreated alopecia areata patients were recruited. In five patients from the biomarker study, blood CD8+ T cells were sorted further into NKG2D-low and NKG2D-high fractions. Receptors were amplified or captured by the immunoSEQ multiplex PCR assay. RNA was extracted from all samples and reverse transcribed into cDNA as template for TCR sequencing. First-strand cDNA was synthesized with SuperScript III using a 2:1 mix of oligo-dT and random hexamers. Amplification bias was assessed with a synthetic immune receptor repertoire, and residual bias was removed computationally. Per the original workflow: Raw reads were preprocessed to remove errors, and CDR3 was defined according to IMGT conventions as the region from the conserved cysteine to phenylalanine. To get clonality, Shannon entropy was normalized by log2 of the number of productive unique TCRs and the result was subtracted from 1. Whether each scalp clone was CD4 or CD8 was inferred by checking scalp TCRbeta sequences against the CD4 and CD8 repertoires from sorted blood. Not all clones reach the TCRdb copy of this immuneACCESS table, which keeps in-frame sequences only. Checked studies attribute under half of the gap to unresolved V genes and leave the rest unexplained. Clone size and V and J calls were adopted from that table, with D and trimming inferred from the DNA. The sample table lists about 110,000 clones, under 65% of them with a count of one. The leading ten clones occupy about 23% of the sample.

Sequencing was performed on NKG2D-low CD8+ T cells sorted from blood. This sample's cell subset or site label indicates: sorted CD8+ NKG2D-low blood T cells. The source of this sequence is a human donor with alopecia areata. Here the chain combines TRBV2 and TRBJ2-7; the D gene remains uncertain. The bases read TGTGCCAGCAGTGATTTAGGGCCTAGCTCCTACGAGCAGTACTTC. It encodes CASSDLGPSSYEQYF.